The sequence of this T cell receptor beta chain was determined in a study of blood T cell repertoires in COVID-19. Study overall: Specimens from acute and convalescent COVID-19 originated in the United States, Italy and Spain.

The table came from immunoSEQ multiplex PCR; TCRdb's copy has only in-frame clones and leaves some out. The table lists fewer than 400,000 clones, roughly nine tenths of them singletons, with under 20% in the top ten. The V gene's germline CDR1 is SGHTA and CDR2 FQGTGA. V lost 4 bases, J lost 3 bases, and 10 bases lay in between. The CDR3 is 13 amino acids. The specimen sequenced was PBMCs or T cells enriched from blood (not recorded which). The J gene is TRBJ2-7, the V gene TRBV7-3, with a tentative D call TRBD2 (6 bases). The TCR sequence derives from a woman in her 30s who had recovered from COVID-19. This chain's CDR3 is CASSSSGSYEQYF. The CDR3 DNA reads as TGTGCCAGCAGCTCGTCCGGGAGCTACGAGCAGTACTTC.